These T cell receptor beta chains were read from a single sample in a study of T cell changes during pregnancy in multiple sclerosis. Clones were sequenced by immunoSEQ multiplex PCR, and TCRdb holds only the in-frame ones, with some missing. Among tens of thousands of clones listed, around 89% were seen once. The sample here was CD8+ T cells from peripheral blood mononuclear cells, taken after pregnancy. The receptors come from a female donor with multiple sclerosis, enrolled in a pregnancy study. Each CDR3 is given with its conserved first and last residue. The D gene is left open where the match is weak. The listing skips clone size in some rows; elsewhere it reads once, few, many or a size class.

clone size,D gene,V gene,J gene,CDR3 DNA,CDR3 protein
-,-,TRBV5-5,TRBJ1-1,TGTGCCAGCAGCTTCGGCAGGGGGAACACTGAAGCTTTCTTT,CASSFGRGNTEAFF
-,-,TRBV27,TRBJ1-1,TGTGCCAGCAGAACGAGGACAGAAAAGAACACTGAAGCTTTCTTT,CASRTRTEKNTEAFF
-,-,TRBV27,TRBJ2-7,TGTGCCAGCAGTTTCTTCGGAGCGCAGTACTTC,CASSFFGAQYF
-,TRBD2,TRBV5-6,TRBJ2-3,TGTGCCAGCAGCTTGGTTGGCGGGAGGTGGGAAATCGGCACAGATACGCAGTATTTT,CASSLVGGRWEIGTDTQYF
-,-,TRBV19,TRBJ2-1,TGTGCCAGTAGTATGGCATGGGGCTCCCTAACCGATGAGCAGTTCTTC,CASSMAWGSLTDEQFF
-,TRBD2,TRBV5-5,TRBJ2-2,TGTGCCAGCAGCTTGGGATTGGCGGGAGAAGGTACCGGGGAGCTGTTTTTT,CASSLGLAGEGTGELFF
-,TRBD2,TRBV23-1,TRBJ2-3,TGCGCCAGCAGTCAACCCAGGACTAGCGGGAGCTCGGGGTGGACAGATACGCAGTATTTT,CASSQPRTSGSSGWTDTQYF
-,-,TRBV9,TRBJ1-1,TGTGCCAGCAGCGTAGCTCAGACAGCCAACACTGAAGCTTTCTTT,CASSVAQTANTEAFF
-,-,TRBV2,TRBJ2-4,TGTGCCAGCAGTGAACTAGACCTAGCCAAAAACATTCAGTACTTC,CASSELDLAKNIQYF
-,TRBD1,TRBV27,TRBJ2-7,TGTGCCAGCAGTTTAGGGACAGGCCTCTACGAGCAGTACTTC,CASSLGTGLYEQYF
-,-,TRBV7-9,TRBJ2-7,TGTGCCAGCAGCTTAGCCTCTTCCTACGAGCAGTACTTC,CASSLASSYEQYF
-,-,TRBV27,TRBJ2-1,TGTGCCAGCAGTCCTGACATCTACAATGAGCAGTTCTTC,CASSPDIYNEQFF
-,-,TRBV7-8,TRBJ2-7,TGTGCCAGCAGCTTAGTTTCGTTCTACGAGCAGTACTTC,CASSLVSFYEQYF
-,TRBD2,TRBV10-2,TRBJ2-1,TGCGCCAGCGACTCGGGAGGGAATAAAAAGCAGTTCTTC,CASDSGGNKKQFF
once,-,TRBV4-3,TRBJ2-2,TGCGCCAGCAGCCAAGATGTAGCGGCAACTTTGAACACCGGGGAGCTGTTTTTT,CASSQDVAATLNTGELFF
-,TRBD1,TRBV6-5,TRBJ2-7,TGTGCCAGCAGACCCGGGACAGGGGTGTACGAGCAGTACTTC,CASRPGTGVYEQYF
-,-,TRBV5-4,TRBJ2-3,TGTGCCAGCAGCGTAAACACAGATACGCAGTATTTT,CASSVNTDTQYF
-,-,TRBV29-1,TRBJ2-7,TGCAGCGTTGAGGCTAGTGGCGCTTACGAGCAGTACTTC,CSVEASGAYEQYF
-,TRBD1,TRBV18,TRBJ2-1,TGTGCCAGCTCACAACAGGGGATGGAGTTCTTC,CASSQQGMEFF
-,TRBD1,TRBV7-9,TRBJ1-1,TGTGCCAGCAGCGGACAGGGTTTGACTGAAGCTTTCTTT,CASSGQGLTEAFF
-,TRBD2,TRBV7-8,TRBJ2-7,TGTGCCAGCAGCTTACCGGGAGGGCGTTCCTACGAGCAGTACTTC,CASSLPGGRSYEQYF
-,TRBD2,TRBV5-5,TRBJ2-1,TGTGCCAGCAGCCCAACTAGCGGCTACAATGAGCAGTTCTTC,CASSPTSGYNEQFF
-,-,TRBV30,TRBJ1-1,TGTGCCTGGACCCTAGGGGGGAACACTGAAGCTTTCTTT,CAWTLGGNTEAFF
-,-,TRBV19,TRBJ2-1,TGTGCCAGTAGATCCGAGTCACTGGTCCCGTTCTTC,CASRSESLVPFF
-,-,TRBV29-1,TRBJ2-2,TGCAGCGTTGAAGACGGGGTAGCGAACACCGGGGAGCTGTTTTTT,CSVEDGVANTGELFF
-,-,TRBV19,TRBJ1-4,TGTGCCAGTAATCAATTCCCTAATGAAAAACTGTTTTTT,CASNQFPNEKLFF
-,TRBD1,TRBV10-2,TRBJ2-3,TGCGCCAGCAGCTGGACAGGGGGGACAGATACGCAGTATTTT,CASSWTGGTDTQYF
once,-,TRBV7-9,TRBJ1-1,TGTGCCAGCGTGGAAGGGAGGGGCACTGAAGCTTTCTTT,CASVEGRGTEAFF
-,-,TRBV4-1,TRBJ1-1,TGCGCCAGCAGCCAAGTCGGGAGACCCACTGAAGCTTTCTTT,CASSQVGRPTEAFF
-,-,TRBV11-2,TRBJ2-2,TGTGCCAGCGACCCCTGGCCGGGGGGCCAAAGTTCCGGGGAGCTGTTTTTT,CASDPWPGGQSSGELFF
-,-,TRBV7-9,TRBJ2-2,TGTGCCAGCAGCTTACCCACAGACACCGGGGAGCTGTTTTTT,CASSLPTDTGELFF
-,TRBD2,TRBV28,TRBJ2-3,TGTGCCAGCAGTCCCCTCAGACTAGCGGGAGGGTTCACAGATACGCAGTATTTT,CASSPLRLAGGFTDTQYF
-,-,TRBV28,TRBJ1-5,TGTGCCAGCAGCCCGAGGCCTGAGGGCAATCAGCCCCAGCATTTT,CASSPRPEGNQPQHF
-,TRBD2,TRBV4-3,TRBJ2-1,TGCGCCAGCAGCCCTGCTGGGGGGGAGGCCGGGGATGAGCAGTTCTTC,CASSPAGGEAGDEQFF
-,TRBD2,TRBV6-6,TRBJ2-1,TGTGCCAGCAGGATCGGGACTAGCGGGAGCGATGAGCAGTTCTTC,CASRIGTSGSDEQFF
-,TRBD1,TRBV29-1,TRBJ2-1,TGCAGCGTTGGTGGGACAGGGATAAATGAGCAGTTCTTC,CSVGGTGINEQFF
-,-,TRBV30,TRBJ2-1,TGTGCCTGGAGCACTTACAATGAGCAGTTCTTC,CAWSTYNEQFF